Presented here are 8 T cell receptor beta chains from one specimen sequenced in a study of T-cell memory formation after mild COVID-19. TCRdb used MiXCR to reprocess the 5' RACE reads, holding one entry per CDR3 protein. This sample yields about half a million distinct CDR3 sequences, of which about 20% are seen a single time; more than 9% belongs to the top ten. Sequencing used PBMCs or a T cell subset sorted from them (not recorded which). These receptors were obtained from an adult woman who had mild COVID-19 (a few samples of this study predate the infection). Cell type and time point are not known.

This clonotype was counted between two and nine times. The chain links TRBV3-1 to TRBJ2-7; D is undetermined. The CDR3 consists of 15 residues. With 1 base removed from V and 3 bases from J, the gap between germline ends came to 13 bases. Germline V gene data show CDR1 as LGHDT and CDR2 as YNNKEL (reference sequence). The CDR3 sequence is CASSQVCLRHYEQYF. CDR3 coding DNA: TGTGCCAGCAGCCAAGTGTGTCTGAGACACTACGAGCAGTACTTC.

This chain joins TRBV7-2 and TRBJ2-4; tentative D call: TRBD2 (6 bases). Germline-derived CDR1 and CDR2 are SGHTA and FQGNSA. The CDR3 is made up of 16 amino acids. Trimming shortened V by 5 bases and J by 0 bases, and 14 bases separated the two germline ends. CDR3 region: CASSLGLTLAKNIQYF. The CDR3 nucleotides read TGTGCCAGCAGCCTAGGACTAACACTAGCCAAAAACATTCAGTACTTC.

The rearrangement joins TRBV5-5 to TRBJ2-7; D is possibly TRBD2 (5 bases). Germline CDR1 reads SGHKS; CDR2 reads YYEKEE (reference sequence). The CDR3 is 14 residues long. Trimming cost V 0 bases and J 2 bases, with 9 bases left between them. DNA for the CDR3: TGTGCCAGCAGCTTGGATGAGAGGGCCTACGAGCAGTACTTC. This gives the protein CASSLDERAYEQYF.

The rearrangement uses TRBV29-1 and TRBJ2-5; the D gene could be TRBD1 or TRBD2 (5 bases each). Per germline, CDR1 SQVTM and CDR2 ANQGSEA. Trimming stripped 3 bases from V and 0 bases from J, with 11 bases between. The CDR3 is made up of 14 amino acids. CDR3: CSVERVGHQETQYF. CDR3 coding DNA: TGCAGCGTTGAGAGGGTGGGGCACCAAGAGACCCAGTACTTC.

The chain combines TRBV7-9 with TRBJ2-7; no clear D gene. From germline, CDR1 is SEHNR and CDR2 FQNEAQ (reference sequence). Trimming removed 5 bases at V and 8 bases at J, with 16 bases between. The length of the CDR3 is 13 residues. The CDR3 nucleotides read TGTGCCAGCAGCCCCACCCAGAGCCCCCAGCAGTACTTC. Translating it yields CASSPTQSPQQYF.

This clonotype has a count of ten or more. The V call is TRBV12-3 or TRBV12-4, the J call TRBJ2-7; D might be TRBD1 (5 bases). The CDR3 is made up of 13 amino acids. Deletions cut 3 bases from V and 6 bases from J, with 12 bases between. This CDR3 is CASSLAHGAEQYF. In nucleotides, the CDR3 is TGTGCCAGCAGTTTGGCCCATGGGGCCGAGCAGTACTTC.

The CDR3 sequence: CASSLVYTGSQETQYF. The CDR3 DNA reads TGCGCCAGCAGCTTGGTCTATACAGGCTCCCAAGAGACCCAGTACTTC. The chain has TRBV5-1 and TRBJ2-5; D might be TRBD1 (5 bases). With 0 bases removed from V and 1 base from J, the gap between germline ends came to 13 bases. The length of the CDR3 is 16 residues. Looked up from germline, CDR1 is SGHRS and CDR2 is YFSETQ.

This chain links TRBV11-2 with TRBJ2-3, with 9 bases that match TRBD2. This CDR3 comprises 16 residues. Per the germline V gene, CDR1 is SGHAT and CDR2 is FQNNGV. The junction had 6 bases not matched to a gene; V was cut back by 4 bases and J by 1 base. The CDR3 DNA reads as TGTGCCAGCAGCTATAGACTAGCGGAACGCACAGATACGCAGTATTTT. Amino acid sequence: CASSYRLAERTDTQYF. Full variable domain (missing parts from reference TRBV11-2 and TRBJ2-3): EAGVAQSPRYKIIEKRQSVAFWCNPISGHATLYWYQQILGQGPKLLIQFQNNGVVDDSQLPKDRFSAERLKGVDSTLKIQPAKLEDSAVYLCASSYRLAERTDTQYFGPGTRLTVL.